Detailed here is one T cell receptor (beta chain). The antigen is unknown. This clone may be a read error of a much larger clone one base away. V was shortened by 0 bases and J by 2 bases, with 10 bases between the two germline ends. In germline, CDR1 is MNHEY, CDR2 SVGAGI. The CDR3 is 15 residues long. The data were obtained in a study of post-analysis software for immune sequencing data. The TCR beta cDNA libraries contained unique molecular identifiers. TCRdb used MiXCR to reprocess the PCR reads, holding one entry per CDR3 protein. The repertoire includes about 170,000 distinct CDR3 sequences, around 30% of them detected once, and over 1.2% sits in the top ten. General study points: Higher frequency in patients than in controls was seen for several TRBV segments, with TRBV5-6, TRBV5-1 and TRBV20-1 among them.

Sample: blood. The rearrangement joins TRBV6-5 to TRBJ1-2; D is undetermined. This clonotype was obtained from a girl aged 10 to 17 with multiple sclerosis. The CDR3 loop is CASSYSLAANYGYTF. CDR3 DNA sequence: TGTGCCAGCAGTTACTCGCTGGCGGCCAACTATGGCTACACCTTC.